Described below is a single T cell receptor beta chain sequence and its context. The source of the sample is a study of blood T cell repertoires in COVID-19. Overall study: The United States, Italy and Spain supplied acute and convalescent COVID-19 samples. Sources were T cells, B-cell-depleted T cells, or PBMCs; the material itself was cDNA or gDNA.

The CDR3 runs to 14 residues. V dropped 4 bases and J dropped 8; count of bases not matched to a gene: 5. Germline loops: CDR1 KGHSH, CDR2 LQKENI. Per the original methods: Reference gene primer amplification in the assay estimated nucleated cell counts. Some clones are missing from TCRdb's copy, which holds only in-frame ones; the method was immunoSEQ multiplex PCR. The D gene and trimming were derived from the DNA, and the V and J assignments and clone size from that table. The sample includes some 120,000 clones, roughly 76% of them seen just once. Sequencing input: peripheral blood. The rearrangement joins TRBV18 to TRBJ2-1, with 10 bases matching TRBD2. The sequence came from a human donor in a cohort sampled during active COVID-19. Here the CDR3 DNA reads TGTGCCAGCTCACAGCGGGGGACTAGCGATGAGCAGTTCTTC. Amino acid sequence: CASSQRGTSDEQFF.